A single T cell receptor beta chain is shown here with its context. This record belongs to a study of blood T cell repertoires in COVID-19. Study information: PBMCs, B-cell-depleted T cells, or T cells were the source of the cDNA or gDNA that made up the material.

Per the study methods: Nucleated cell counts were estimated from reference gene primer amplification. This table comes from immunoSEQ multiplex PCR, and its TCRdb copy is limited to in-frame clones, with some not included. Clone size and V and J calls were adopted from that table, with D and trimming inferred from the DNA. The sample consists of about 88,000 clones, 80% to 95% of them appearing once. This CDR3 is built from 18 residues. Germline CDR1 is MNHEY and CDR2 is SVGEGT. V shed 0 bases and J 5 bases; nucleotides not matched to a gene: 11. Sequenced input: peripheral blood. The rearrangement links TRBV6-2 or TRBV6-3 to TRBJ2-2, with TRBD1 matching 8 bases. The sequence came from a young man with COVID-19, enrolled during active disease. The CDR3 here is CASSYSWRTGQVTGELFF. In DNA form, the CDR3 reads TGTGCCAGCAGTTACTCGTGGCGGACAGGGCAAGTGACCGGGGAGCTGTTTTTT.